Listed below are T cell receptor beta chains from one sample, sequenced in a study of T cell responses to AZD1222 COVID-19 vaccine. The protocol was immunoSEQ multiplex PCR, while the TCRdb copy is restricted to in-frame clones and leaves out a portion. The repertoire has approximately 120,000 clones, nearly 90% of them found once; the top ten carry approximately 17%. The sequencing used peripheral blood, collected on day 0 of AZD1222 vaccination. Receptors were obtained from an adult in good health. CDR3s include the opening cysteine and the closing phenylalanine or tryptophan. Fields, in order: D gene, V gene, J gene, clone size, CDR3 protein, CDR3 DNA. The D gene is left open where the match is weak. For some rows the clone size is stated as once, few or many, or as a class when expanded; others skip it.

D: .
V: TRBV4-2
J: TRBJ1-2
size: .
CDR3: CASSQDLGYGYTF
DNA: TGTGCCAGCAGCCAAGATTTGGGCTATGGCTACACCTTC

D: TRBD1
V: TRBV15
J: TRBJ2-7
size: once
CDR3: CATSRDRGFEEQYF
DNA: TGTGCCACCAGTAGGGACAGGGGGTTTGAAGAGCAGTACTTC

D: .
V: TRBV5-4
J: TRBJ2-7
size: .
CDR3: CASTLGLGEVEQYF
DNA: TGTGCCAGCACTTTAGGGCTAGGCGAAGTCGAGCAGTACTTC

D: TRBD1
V: TRBV19
J: TRBJ1-5
size: .
CDR3: CASSLNRPGTGSNQPQHF
DNA: TGTGCCAGTAGTCTCAACCGTCCCGGGACAGGGTCCAATCAGCCCCAGCATTTT

D: TRBD1
V: TRBV19
J: TRBJ1-1
size: .
CDR3: CASSIVAGGGTEAFF
DNA: TGTGCCAGTAGTATAGTAGCAGGGGGTGGCACTGAAGCTTTCTTT

D: .
V: TRBV10-1
J: TRBJ1-5
size: .
CDR3: CASTSDPEGNQPQHF
DNA: TGCGCCAGCACCTCGGACCCAGAGGGCAATCAGCCCCAGCATTTT

D: .
V: TRBV12-2
J: TRBJ2-7
size: .
CDR3: CASRAKRGGHGEQYF
DNA: TGTGCAAGTCGCGCGAAGCGGGGGGGTCACGGCGAGCAGTACTTC

D: TRBD1
V: TRBV3-1/TRBV3-2
J: TRBJ1-2
size: .
CDR3: CASTRTGGSYGYTF
DNA: TGTGCCAGCACCCGGACAGGGGGCAGCTATGGCTACACCTTC

D: TRBD1
V: TRBV7-9
J: TRBJ1-2
size: .
CDR3: CASSLASGTGARGYTF
DNA: TGTGCCAGCAGCTTAGCTTCCGGGACAGGGGCTAGGGGCTACACCTTC

D: .
V: TRBV5-4
J: TRBJ1-2
size: .
CDR3: CASSLRQATLIYTF
DNA: TGTGCCAGCAGCCTCCGACAGGCAACGTTAATCTACACCTTC

D: .
V: TRBV27
J: TRBJ2-7
size: .
CDR3: CASSLRQGRWQYF
DNA: TGTGCCAGCAGTTTAAGGCAGGGGAGGTGGCAGTACTTC